The T cell receptor beta chain described here comes from a study of tumor and adjacent non-tumor tissue in lung cancer. The template was RNA from unsorted bulk tissue. More than 3 cm separated this lung sample from the edge of the tumor. Only one count was recorded for this clonotype. One end of the junction fails to match germline, which may point to a read error. TCRbeta libraries were built with three rounds of nested PCR, modified from ARM-PCR. TCRdb processed the multiplex PCR reads anew with MiXCR; each CDR3 protein has one entry. The repertoire holds more than 55,000 distinct CDR3 sequences, around three quarters seen once, with roughly 45% in the top ten. The V gene's germline CDR1 is SGHRS and CDR2 YFSETQ. This CDR3 has 15 residues.

This chain joins TRBV5-1 and TRBJ2-2; D is perhaps TRBD1 (5 bases). The sequence came from a man aged 60 to 75 with non-small cell lung cancer. Material for sequencing was distant non-tumor lung tissue. The CDR3 region has the DNA TGCGCCAGCAGCTTGAGCCAGGGCCGCACCTGGGAGCTGTTTTTT. Protein: CASSLSQGRTWELFF.